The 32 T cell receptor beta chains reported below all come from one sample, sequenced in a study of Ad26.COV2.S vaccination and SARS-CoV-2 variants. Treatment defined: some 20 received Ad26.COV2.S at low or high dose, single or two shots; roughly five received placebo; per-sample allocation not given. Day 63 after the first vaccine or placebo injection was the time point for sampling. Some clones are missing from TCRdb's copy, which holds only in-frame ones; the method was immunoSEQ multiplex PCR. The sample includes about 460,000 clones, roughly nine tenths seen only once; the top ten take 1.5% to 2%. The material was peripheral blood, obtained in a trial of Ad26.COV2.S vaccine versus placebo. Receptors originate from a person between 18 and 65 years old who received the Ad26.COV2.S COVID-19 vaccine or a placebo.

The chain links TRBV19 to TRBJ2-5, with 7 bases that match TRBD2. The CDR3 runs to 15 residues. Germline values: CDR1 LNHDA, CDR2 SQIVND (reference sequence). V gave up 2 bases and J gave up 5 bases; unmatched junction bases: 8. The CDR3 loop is CASSIWGEGPETQYF. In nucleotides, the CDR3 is TGTGCCAGTAGTATATGGGGGGAGGGCCCGGAGACCCAGTACTTC.

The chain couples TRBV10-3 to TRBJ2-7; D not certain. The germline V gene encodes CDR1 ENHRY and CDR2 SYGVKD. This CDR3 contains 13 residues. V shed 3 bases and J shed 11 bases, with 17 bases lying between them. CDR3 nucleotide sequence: TGTGCCATCAGTGACCCCGGGCAGACCGTGAAGTACTTC. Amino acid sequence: CAISDPGQTVKYF.

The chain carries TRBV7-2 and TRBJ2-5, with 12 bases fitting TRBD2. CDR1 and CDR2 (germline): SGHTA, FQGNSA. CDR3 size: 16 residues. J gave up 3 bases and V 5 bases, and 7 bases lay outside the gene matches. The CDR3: CASSARLAGVKETQYF. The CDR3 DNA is TGTGCCAGCAGCGCGAGACTAGCGGGGGTCAAAGAGACCCAGTACTTC.

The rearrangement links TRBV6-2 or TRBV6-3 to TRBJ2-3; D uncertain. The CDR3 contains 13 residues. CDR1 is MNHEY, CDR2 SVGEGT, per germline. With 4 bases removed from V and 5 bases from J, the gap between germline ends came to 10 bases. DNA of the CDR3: TGTGCCAGCAGTTCCCGAGGACGAGATACGCAGTATTTT. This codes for CASSSRGRDTQYF.

DNA of the CDR3: TGTGCCCGCGACCGGGACTCATCCCCGGGGCGCACAGATACGCAGTATTTT. Protein product: CARDRDSSPGRTDTQYF. The V call is TRBV30, the J call TRBJ2-3, with D possibly TRBD2 on 6 matching bases. The CDR3 is 17 amino acids. Germline V gene data show CDR1 as GTSNPN and CDR2 as SVGIG (reference sequence). The V gene lost 8 bases and the J gene lost 1 base, with 25 bases spanning the gap.

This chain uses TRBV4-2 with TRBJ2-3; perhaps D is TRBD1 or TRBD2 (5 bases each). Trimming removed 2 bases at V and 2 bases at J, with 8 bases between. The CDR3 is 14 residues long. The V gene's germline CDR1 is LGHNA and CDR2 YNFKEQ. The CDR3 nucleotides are TGTGCCAGCAGCCAACACGGGACCACAGATACGCAGTATTTT. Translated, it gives CASSQHGTTDTQYF.

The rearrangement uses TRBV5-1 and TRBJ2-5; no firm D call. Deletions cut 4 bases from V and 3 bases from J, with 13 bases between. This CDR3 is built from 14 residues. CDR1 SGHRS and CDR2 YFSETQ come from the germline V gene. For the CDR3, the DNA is TGCGCCAGCAGCCTGACAAGACCAAAAGAGACCCAGTACTTC. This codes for CASSLTRPKETQYF.

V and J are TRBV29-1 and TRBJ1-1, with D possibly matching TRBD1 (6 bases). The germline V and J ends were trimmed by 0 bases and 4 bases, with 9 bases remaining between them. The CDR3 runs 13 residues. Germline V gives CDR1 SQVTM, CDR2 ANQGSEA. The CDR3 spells CSVEDGGLTEAFF. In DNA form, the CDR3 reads TGCAGCGTTGAAGATGGGGGGCTCACTGAAGCTTTCTTT.

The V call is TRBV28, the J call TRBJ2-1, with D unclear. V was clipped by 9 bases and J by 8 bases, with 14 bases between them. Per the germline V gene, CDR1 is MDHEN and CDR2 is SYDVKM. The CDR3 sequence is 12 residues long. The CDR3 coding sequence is TGTGCCAGTACCGGGTGGGGTCATGAGCAGTTCTTC. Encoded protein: CASTGWGHEQFF.

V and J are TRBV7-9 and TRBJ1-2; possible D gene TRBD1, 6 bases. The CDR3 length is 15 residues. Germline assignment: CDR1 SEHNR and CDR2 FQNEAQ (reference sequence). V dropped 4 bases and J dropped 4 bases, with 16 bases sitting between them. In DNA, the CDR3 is TGTGCCAGCAGCTACCAGGGGTCCGCGCTCTATGGCTACACCTTC. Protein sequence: CASSYQGSALYGYTF.

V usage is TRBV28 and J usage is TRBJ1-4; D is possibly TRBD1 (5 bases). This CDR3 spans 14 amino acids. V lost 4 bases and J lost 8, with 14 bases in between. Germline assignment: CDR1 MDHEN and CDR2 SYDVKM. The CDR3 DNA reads TGTGCCAGCAGTTCAGGACACGGGAAAGAAAAACTGTTTTTT. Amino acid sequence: CASSSGHGKEKLFF.

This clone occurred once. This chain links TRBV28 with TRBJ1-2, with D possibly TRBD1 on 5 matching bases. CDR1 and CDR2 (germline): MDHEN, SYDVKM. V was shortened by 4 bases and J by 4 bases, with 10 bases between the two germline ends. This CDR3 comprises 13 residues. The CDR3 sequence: CASSSGDTYGYTF. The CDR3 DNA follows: TGTGCCAGCAGTTCGGGGGATACCTATGGCTACACCTTC.

The CDR3 spells CASSFDSMNTEAFF. The DNA for the CDR3 is TGTGCCAGCAGTTTTGACAGCATGAACACTGAAGCTTTCTTT. The V and J genes are TRBV27 and TRBJ1-1, with a weak D call TRBD1 (5 bases). V dropped 3 bases and J dropped 0 bases, with 8 bases sitting between them. The CDR3 covers 14 residues. Germline V gene sequence: CDR1 MNHEY, CDR2 SMNVEV (reference sequence).

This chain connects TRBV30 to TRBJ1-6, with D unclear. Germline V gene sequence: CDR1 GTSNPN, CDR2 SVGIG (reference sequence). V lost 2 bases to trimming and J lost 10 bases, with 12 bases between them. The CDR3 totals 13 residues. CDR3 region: CAWSTGLGSPLHF. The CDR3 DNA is TGTGCCTGGAGTACGGGGTTGGGGTCACCCCTCCACTTT.

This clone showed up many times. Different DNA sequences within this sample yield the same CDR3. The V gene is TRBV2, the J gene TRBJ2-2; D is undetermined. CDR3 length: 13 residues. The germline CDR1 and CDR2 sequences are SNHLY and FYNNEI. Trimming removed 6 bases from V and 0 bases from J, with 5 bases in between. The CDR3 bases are TGTGCCAGCAGCGAGCCGAACACCGGGGAGCTGTTTTTT. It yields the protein CASSEPNTGELFF.

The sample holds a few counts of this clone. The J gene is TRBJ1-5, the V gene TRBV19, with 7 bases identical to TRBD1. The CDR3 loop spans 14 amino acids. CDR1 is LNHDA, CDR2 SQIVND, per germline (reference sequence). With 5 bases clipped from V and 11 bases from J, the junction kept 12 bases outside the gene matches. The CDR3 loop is CASSLSQGVVAQHF. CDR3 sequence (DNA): TGTGCCAGTAGTCTTAGCCAGGGGGTTGTGGCCCAGCATTTT. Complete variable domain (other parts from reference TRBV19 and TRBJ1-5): DGGITQSPKYLFRKEGQNVTLSCEQNLNHDAMYWYRQDPGQGLRLIYYSQIVNDFQKGDIAEGYSVSREKKESFPLTVTSAQKNPTAFYLCASSLSQGVVAQHFGDGTRLSIL.

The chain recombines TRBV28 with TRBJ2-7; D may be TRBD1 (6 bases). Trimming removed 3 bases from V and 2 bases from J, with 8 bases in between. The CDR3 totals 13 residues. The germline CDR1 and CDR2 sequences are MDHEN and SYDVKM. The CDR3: CASSLDSTYEQYF. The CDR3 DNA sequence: TGTGCCAGCAGTTTGGACAGCACCTACGAGCAGTACTTC.

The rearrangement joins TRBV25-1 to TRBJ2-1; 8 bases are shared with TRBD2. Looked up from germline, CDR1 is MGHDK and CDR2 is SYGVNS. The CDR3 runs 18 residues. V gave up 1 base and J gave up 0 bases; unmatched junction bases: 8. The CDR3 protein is CASSESAGAGSSYNEQFF. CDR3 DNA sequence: TGTGCCAGCAGTGAATCAGCGGGGGCGGGGAGCTCCTACAATGAGCAGTTCTTC.

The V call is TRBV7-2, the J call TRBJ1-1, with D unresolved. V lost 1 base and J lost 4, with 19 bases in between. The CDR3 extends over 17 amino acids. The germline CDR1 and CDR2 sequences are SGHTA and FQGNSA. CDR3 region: CASSLGPGQWVTTEAFF. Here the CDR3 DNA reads TGTGCCAGCAGCTTAGGGCCTGGGCAGTGGGTGACCACTGAAGCTTTCTTT.

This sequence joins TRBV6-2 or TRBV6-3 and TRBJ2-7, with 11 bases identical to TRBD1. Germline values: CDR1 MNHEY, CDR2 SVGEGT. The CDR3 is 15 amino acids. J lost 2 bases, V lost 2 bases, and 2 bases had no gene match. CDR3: CASSYRGQGAYEQYF. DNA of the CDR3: TGTGCCAGCAGTTACAGGGGACAGGGGGCCTACGAGCAGTACTTC.

The CDR3 is CASSLLQGNTEAFF. The CDR3 coding sequence is TGTGCCAGCAGCTTATTACAGGGGAACACTGAAGCTTTCTTT. The rearrangement joins TRBV7-2 to TRBJ1-1; tentatively, D is TRBD1 (6 bases). Trimming stripped 2 bases from V and 1 base from J, with 8 bases between. Looked up from germline, CDR1 is SGHTA and CDR2 is FQGNSA. The CDR3 extends over 14 amino acids.

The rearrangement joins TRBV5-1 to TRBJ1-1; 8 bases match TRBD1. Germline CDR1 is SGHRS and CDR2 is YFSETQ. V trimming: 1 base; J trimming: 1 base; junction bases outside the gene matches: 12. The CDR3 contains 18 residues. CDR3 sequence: CASSLTPIRTGKNTEAFF. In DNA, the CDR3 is TGCGCCAGCAGCTTGACCCCAATTCGGACAGGGAAGAACACTGAAGCTTTCTTT.

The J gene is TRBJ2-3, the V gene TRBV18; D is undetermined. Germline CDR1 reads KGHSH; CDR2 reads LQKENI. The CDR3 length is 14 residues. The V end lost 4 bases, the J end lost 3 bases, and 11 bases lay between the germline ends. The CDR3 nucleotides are TGTGCCAGCTCACAACACCTAGGGACAGATACGCAGTATTTT. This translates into CASSQHLGTDTQYF.

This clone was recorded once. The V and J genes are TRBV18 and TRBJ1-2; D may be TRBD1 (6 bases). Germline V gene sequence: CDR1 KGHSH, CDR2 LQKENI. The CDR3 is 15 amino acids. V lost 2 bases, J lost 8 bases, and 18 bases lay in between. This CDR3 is CASSPLPTTGSGYTF. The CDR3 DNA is TGTGCCAGCTCACCATTGCCCACGACAGGATCAGGCTACACCTTC.

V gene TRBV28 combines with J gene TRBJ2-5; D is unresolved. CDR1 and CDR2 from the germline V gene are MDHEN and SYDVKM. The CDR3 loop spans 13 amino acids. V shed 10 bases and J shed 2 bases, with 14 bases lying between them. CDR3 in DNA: TGTGCCACCCATGCTGGGTTACAAGAGACCCAGTACTTC. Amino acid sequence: CATHAGLQETQYF.

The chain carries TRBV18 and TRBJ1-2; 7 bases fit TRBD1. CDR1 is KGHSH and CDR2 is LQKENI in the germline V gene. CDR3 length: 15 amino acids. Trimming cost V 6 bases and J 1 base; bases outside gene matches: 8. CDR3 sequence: CASSRDRVDNYGYTF. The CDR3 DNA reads TGTGCCAGCTCTCGCGACAGGGTTGATAACTATGGCTACACCTTC. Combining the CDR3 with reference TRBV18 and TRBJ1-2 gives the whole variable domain NAGVMQNPRHLVRRRGQEARLRCSPMKGHSHVYWYRQLPEEGLKFMVYLQKENIIDESGMPKERFSAEFPKEGPSILRIQQVVRGDSAAYFCASSRDRVDNYGYTFGSGTRLTVV.

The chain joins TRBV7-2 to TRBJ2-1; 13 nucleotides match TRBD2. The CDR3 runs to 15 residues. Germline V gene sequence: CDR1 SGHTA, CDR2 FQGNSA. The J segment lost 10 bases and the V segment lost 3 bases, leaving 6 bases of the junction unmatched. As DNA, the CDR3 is TGTGCCAGCAGCTTCGACCGACTAGCGGGAGGCGAGCAGTTCTTC. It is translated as CASSFDRLAGGEQFF.

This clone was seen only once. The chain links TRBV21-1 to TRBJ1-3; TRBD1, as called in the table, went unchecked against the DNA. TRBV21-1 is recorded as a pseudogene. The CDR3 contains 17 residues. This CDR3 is CASSNGTAGGDRNTIYF. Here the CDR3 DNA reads TGTGCCAGCAGCAATGGGACCGCAGGGGGCGATCGAAACACCATATATTTT.

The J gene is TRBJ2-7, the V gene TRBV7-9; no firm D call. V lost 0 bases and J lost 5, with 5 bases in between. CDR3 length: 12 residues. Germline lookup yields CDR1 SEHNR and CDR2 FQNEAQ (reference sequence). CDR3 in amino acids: CASSLAVNEQYF. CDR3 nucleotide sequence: TGTGCCAGCAGCTTAGCGGTCAACGAGCAGTACTTC.

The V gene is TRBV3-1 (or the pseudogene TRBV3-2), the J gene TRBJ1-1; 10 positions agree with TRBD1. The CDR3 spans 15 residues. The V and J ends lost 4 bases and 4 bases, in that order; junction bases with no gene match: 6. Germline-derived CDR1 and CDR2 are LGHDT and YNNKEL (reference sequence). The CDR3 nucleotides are TGTGCCAGCAGCCTCGGGACAGGGGTGGGCACTGAAGCTTTCTTT. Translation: CASSLGTGVGTEAFF.

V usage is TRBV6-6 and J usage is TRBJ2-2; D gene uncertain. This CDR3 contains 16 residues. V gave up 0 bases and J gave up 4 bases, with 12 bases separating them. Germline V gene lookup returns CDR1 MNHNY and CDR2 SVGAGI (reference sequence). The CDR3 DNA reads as TGTGCCAGCAGTTACTCGAGCCGAACGGGCACCGGGGAGCTGTTTTTT. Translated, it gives CASSYSSRTGTGELFF.

The CDR3 bases are TGTGCCAGCAAGGGGGGGACCACGAACACCGGGGAGCTGTTTTTT. Its protein is CASKGGTTNTGELFF. This chain joins TRBV19 and TRBJ2-2, with a weak D call TRBD2 (7 bases). This CDR3 comprises 15 residues. The germline V and J ends were trimmed by 9 bases and 0 bases, with 14 bases remaining between them. Germline values: CDR1 LNHDA, CDR2 SQIVND (reference sequence).